This T cell receptor beta chain was sequenced during a study of blood T cells in healthy people across ages. A second PCR, run for roughly 7 to 12 cycles, used a sample-barcoded 5' primer plus a J-beta primer mix. TCRdb re-derived calls from the 5' RACE reads in MiXCR, one entry per CDR3 protein. The table has hundreds of thousands of distinct CDR3 sequences, about 28% seen once; the top ten hold 15% to 17%. About this clonotype: A much more abundant neighbour one base away suggests this may be a read error.

The CDR3 is 14 residues long. Trimming left V 2 bases short and J 14 bases short, with 19 bases between. Germline V gives CDR1 SGHAT, CDR2 FQNNGV. The source of this sequence is an elderly woman in good health. Specimen: blood. The rearrangement links TRBV11-2 to TRBJ2-1, with D possibly TRBD1 on 5 matching bases. The CDR3 reads CASSLRSGADGKFF. The CDR3 bases are TGTGCCAGCAGCTTAAGGTCTGGGGCCGACGGAAAGTTCTTC.